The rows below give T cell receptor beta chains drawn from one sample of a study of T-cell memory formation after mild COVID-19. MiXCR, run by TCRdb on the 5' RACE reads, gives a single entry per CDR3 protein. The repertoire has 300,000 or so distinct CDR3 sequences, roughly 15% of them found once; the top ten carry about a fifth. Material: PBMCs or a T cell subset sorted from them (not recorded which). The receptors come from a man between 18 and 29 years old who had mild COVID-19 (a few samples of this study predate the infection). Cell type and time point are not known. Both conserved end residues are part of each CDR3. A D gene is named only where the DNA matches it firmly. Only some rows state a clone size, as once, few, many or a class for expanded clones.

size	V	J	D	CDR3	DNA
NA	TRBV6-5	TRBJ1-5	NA	CASSLMQQGVGPTQPQHF	TGTGCCAGCAGTCTGATGCAACAGGGCGTGGGGCCGACTCAGCCCCAGCATTTT
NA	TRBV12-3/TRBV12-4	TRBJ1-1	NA	CASSFLDRETEAFF	TGTGCCAGCAGTTTTCTTGACCGGGAGACTGAAGCTTTCTTT
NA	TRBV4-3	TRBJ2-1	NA	CASSQFDGAGNEQFF	TGCGCCAGCAGCCAATTCGACGGGGCCGGGAATGAGCAGTTCTTC
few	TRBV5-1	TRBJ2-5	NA	CASSSGEDQETQYF	TGCGCCAGCAGCTCAGGGGAGGATCAAGAGACCCAGTACTTC
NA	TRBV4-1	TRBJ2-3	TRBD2	CASSQGPYRGGRTDTQYF	TGCGCCAGCAGCCAAGGGCCCTATCGGGGGGGTCGCACAGATACGCAGTATTTT
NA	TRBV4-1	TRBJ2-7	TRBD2	CASSHVRTGGEQYF	TGCGCCAGCAGTCACGTCAGAACGGGGGGGGAGCAGTACTTC
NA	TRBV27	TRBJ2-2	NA	CASSLLSHTGELFF	TGTGCCAGCAGTTTATTGAGCCATACCGGGGAGCTGTTTTTT
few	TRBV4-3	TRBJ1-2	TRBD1	CASSQRDSRNYGYTF	TGCGCCAGCAGCCAGAGGGACAGTCGAAACTATGGCTACACCTTC
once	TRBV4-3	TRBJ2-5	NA	CASSPGSDNPLGTQYF	TGCGCCAGCAGCCCCGGGTCGGACAATCCCCTCGGGACCCAGTACTTC
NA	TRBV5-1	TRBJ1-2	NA	CASSLAAGGRGYTF	TGCGCCAGCAGCTTGGCCGCCGGGGGAAGGGGCTACACCTTC
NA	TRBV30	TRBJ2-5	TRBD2	CAWSIGLAGEETQYF	TGTGCCTGGAGTATTGGACTAGCGGGGGAAGAGACCCAGTACTTC
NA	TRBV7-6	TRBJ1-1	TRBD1	CASSPDRGERTEAFF	TGTGCCAGCAGCCCAGACAGGGGAGAGCGCACTGAAGCTTTCTTT
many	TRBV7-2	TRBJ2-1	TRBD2	CASRVLAGLGDEQFF	TGTGCCAGCAGAGTACTAGCGGGGTTAGGGGATGAGCAGTTCTTC
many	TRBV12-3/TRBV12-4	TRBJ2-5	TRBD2	CASSRPTDLAGGSQETQYF	TGTGCCAGCAGTCGACCAACCGATCTAGCGGGGGGTAGTCAAGAGACCCAGTACTTC
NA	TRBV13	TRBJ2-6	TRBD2	CASSLGPGAGQGANVLTF	TGTGCCAGCAGCTTAGGCCCCGGAGCGGGGCAAGGGGCCAACGTCCTGACTTTC
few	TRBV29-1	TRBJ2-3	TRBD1	CSVGQGNTDTQYF	TGCAGCGTTGGACAGGGAAACACAGATACGCAGTATTTT
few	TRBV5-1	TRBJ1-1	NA	CASSSGRIVEAFF	TGCGCCAGCAGCTCGGGACGGATCGTTGAAGCTTTCTTT
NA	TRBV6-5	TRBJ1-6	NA	CASRLQSSYNSPLHF	TGTGCCAGCAGATTACAGAGCTCCTATAATTCACCCCTCCACTTT
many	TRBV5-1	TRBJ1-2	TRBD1	CASSPQGQIGYGYTF	TGCGCCAGCAGCCCCCAGGGACAGATTGGCTATGGCTACACCTTC
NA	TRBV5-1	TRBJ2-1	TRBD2	CASSPGTRVTNEQFF	TGCGCCAGCAGCCCGGGGACTAGAGTAACCAATGAGCAGTTCTTC